This T cell receptor (beta chain) was captured by sequencing in a study of blood T cell repertoires in COVID-19. Study-level background: Acute and convalescent COVID-19 specimens originated in the United States, Italy and Spain. The analysed material was cDNA or gDNA that came from T cells, B-cell-depleted T cells, or PBMCs.

In the original processing: It was from reference gene primer amplification that nucleated cell counts were estimated. TCRdb's table, derived via immunoSEQ multiplex PCR, lists solely in-frame clones and lacks some. For V, J and clone size, that table is used; D and trimming come from the DNA. The sample consists of tens of thousands of clones, more than 75% of them appearing once. CDR1 and CDR2 from the germline V gene are MDHEN and SYDVKM. V was pared by 4 bases and J by 2 bases, with 3 bases of the junction left unmatched. This CDR3 region has 14 residues. The sample taken for sequencing was peripheral blood. The V gene is TRBV28, the J gene TRBJ2-5; the match to TRBD1 covers 8 bases. This clonotype originated in a man between 70 and 80 years old with active or convalescent COVID-19. This chain's CDR3 is CASSSGQDQETQYF. DNA of the CDR3: TGTGCCAGCAGTTCGGGACAGGATCAAGAGACCCAGTACTTC. Variable domain in full (rest from reference TRBV28 and TRBJ2-5): DVKVTQSSRYLVKRTGEKVFLECVQDMDHENMFWYRQDPGLGLRLIYFSYDVKMKEKGDIPEGYSVSREKKERFSLILESASTNQTSMYLCASSSGQDQETQYFGPGTRLLVL.